Presented here are 31 T cell receptor beta chains from one specimen sequenced in a study of blood T cells in healthy people across ages. A second about 6 to 12 cycle PCR used barcoded and J-beta primers. TCRdb processed the 5' RACE reads anew with MiXCR; each CDR3 protein has one entry. The table lists about 1.8 million distinct CDR3 sequences, around 48% of them singletons. Specimen: blood. These receptors were obtained from a woman in her thirties or forties in good health.

The chain has TRBV27 and TRBJ2-1; D is possibly TRBD1 (5 bases). Trimming shortened V by 3 bases and J by 10 bases, and 16 bases separated the two germline ends. Germline-derived CDR1 and CDR2 are MNHEY and SMNVEV (reference sequence). The CDR3 spans 14 residues. The CDR3 DNA is TGTGCCAGCAGTTTGACACCCACAGGTCGGGAGCAGTTCTTC. It codes for CASSLTPTGREQFF.

Comments on this clonotype: One junction end does not reproduce the germline sequence, and a read error may be involved. The rearrangement uses TRBV11-2 and TRBJ2-3; TRBD1 might be the D (6 bases). Germline CDR1 reads SGHAT; CDR2 reads FQNNGV. CDR3 length: 17 amino acids. The CDR3 bases are TGTGCCAGCAGCATAGACGCGAACAGGGCGAACACAGATACGCAGTATTTT. It translates to CASSIDANRANTDTQYF. The full variable domain, with the rest looked up from reference TRBV11-2 and TRBJ2-3, is EAGVAQSPRYKIIEKRQSVAFWCNPISGHATLYWYQQILGQGPKLLIQFQNNGVVDDSQLPKDRFSAERLKGVDSTLKIQPAKLEDSAVYLCASSIDANRANTDTQYFGPGTRLTVL.

The V call is TRBV20-1, the J call TRBJ2-4, with TRBD1 identical over 7 bases. Near its end, the DNA agrees better with TRBJ2-7, so the J call may be wrong. Germline V gene sequence: CDR1 DFQATT, CDR2 SNEGSKA (reference sequence). CDR3 length: 15 amino acids. CDR3 nucleotides: TGCAGTGCTGACGGGACAGCCAGAGGGGAGTACGAGCAGTACTTC. Its translation: CSADGTARGEYEQYF.

This rearrangement joins TRBV19 to TRBJ2-5, with 8 nucleotides matching TRBD1. The J call is doubtful: the DNA matches TRBJ2-7 better. Germline V lookup: CDR1 LNHDA, CDR2 SQIVND (reference sequence). The CDR3 totals 14 residues. The CDR3 bases are TGTGCCAGTAACGACAGGGGTGGGCCCTACGAGCAGTACTTC. This sequence encodes CASNDRGGPYEQYF.

This clonotype has just a few counts. The J gene is TRBJ2-5, the V gene TRBV11-2; D remains ambiguous. The CDR3 extends over 14 amino acids. The V end lost 1 base, the J end lost 5 bases, and 11 bases lay between the germline ends. Germline values: CDR1 SGHAT, CDR2 FQNNGV. The CDR3 sequence is CASSLVVVGETQYF. The CDR3 DNA follows: TGTGCCAGCAGCTTAGTAGTCGTTGGGGAGACCCAGTACTTC.

J is TRBJ2-3 and V is TRBV5-1; D is undetermined. Germline V lookup: CDR1 SGHRS, CDR2 YFSETQ. The CDR3 contains 15 residues. V was trimmed by 4 bases and J by 6 bases, leaving 18 bases between them. DNA for the CDR3: TGCGCCAGCAGCCCCGACTCACCCACCATGGATACGCAGTATTTT. Protein: CASSPDSPTMDTQYF.

This rearrangement joins TRBV20-1 to TRBJ1-2; maybe TRBD1 (5 bases). Looked up from germline, CDR1 is DFQATT and CDR2 is SNEGSKA (reference sequence). The CDR3 covers 12 residues. V was cut by 4 bases and J by 10 bases, with 16 bases left in between. The CDR3 DNA reads TGCAGTGCTATTCCGGGACTTACGAACTACACCTTC. This codes for CSAIPGLTNYTF.

V gene TRBV6-5 combines with J gene TRBJ2-3; tentative D call: TRBD1 (6 bases). Per germline, CDR1 MNHEY and CDR2 SVGAGI. The CDR3 runs 14 residues. V was pared by 5 bases and J by 1 base, with 10 bases between. The CDR3 nucleotides are TGTGCCAGCAGTCAGCGGACAGGCACAGATACGCAGTATTTT. Translating it yields CASSQRTGTDTQYF.

This clonotype has a handful of counts. This chain links TRBV9 with TRBJ2-7, with a weak D call TRBD1 (6 bases). V gave up 4 bases and J gave up 3 bases, with 20 bases separating them. The CDR3 spans 16 residues. CDR1 is SGDLS and CDR2 is YYNGEE in the germline V gene. The CDR3, as DNA: TGTGCCAGCAGCATTCGAAGAACAGGGAATCTCTACGAGCAGTACTTC. As protein: CASSIRRTGNLYEQYF.

This clonotype was observed once. The chain joins TRBV12-3 or TRBV12-4 to TRBJ2-3, with TRBD1 matching 7 bases. CDR3 length: 19 residues. The V and J ends lost 1 base and 0 bases, in that order; junction bases with no gene match: 13. The CDR3 protein is CASSLGRGRRFTSTDTQYF. CDR3 nucleotides: TGTGCCAGCAGTTTAGGAAGGGGGCGTCGATTTACTAGCACAGATACGCAGTATTTT.

This clonotype was recorded only once. One end of the junction varies from germline; a read error may be responsible. V is TRBV6-5 and J is TRBJ1-4, with a possible D match to TRBD1 (5 bases). The CDR3 has 13 residues. Per the germline V gene, CDR1 is MNHEY and CDR2 is SVGAGI. CDR3 protein: CASSDSFGGKLFF. In nucleotides, the CDR3 is TGTGCCAGCAGTGACTCTTTCGGGGGAAAACTGTTTTTT.

The genes are TRBV28 and TRBJ1-2, with D possibly TRBD1 on 5 matching bases. CDR1 is MDHEN, CDR2 SYDVKM, per germline. Trimming shortened V by 1 base and J by 4 bases, and 13 bases separated the two germline ends. The CDR3 contains 15 residues. As DNA, the CDR3 is TGTGCCAGCAGTTTATTGGGCGGGGACGGCTATGGCTACACCTTC. Encoded protein: CASSLLGGDGYGYTF.

Comment on this clonotype: An end of the junction does not agree with germline; a read error may underlie this. This chain uses TRBV7-7 with TRBJ2-1; perhaps D is TRBD1 or TRBD2 (5 bases each). Germline CDR1 is SSHAT and CDR2 is FNYEAQ (reference sequence). This CDR3 contains 16 residues. The CDR3 nucleotides are TGTGCTAGCAGCTTAGCGCCATGGCAGGGTCTCAATGAGCAGTTCTTC. Amino acid sequence: CASSLAPWQGLNEQFF.

At least ten counts were recorded for this clonotype. The chain's CDR3 is CASSLVGQGTDTQYF. CDR3 DNA: TGCGCCAGCAGCTTGGTTGGACAGGGGACAGATACGCAGTATTTT. The V and J genes are TRBV5-1 and TRBJ2-3, with 9 bases fitting TRBD1. Germline lookup yields CDR1 SGHRS and CDR2 YFSETQ. The J segment lost 3 bases and the V segment lost 0 bases, leaving 2 bases of the junction unmatched. CDR3 length equals 15 residues.

This sequence joins TRBV7-2 and TRBJ1-2; D remains unclear. CDR3 length: 15 amino acids. V lost 8 bases and J lost 4, with 20 bases in between. Germline V gives CDR1 SGHTA, CDR2 FQGNSA. CDR3 DNA: TGTGCCAGCCACCTAGTTGGGGAAGCACCCTATGGCTACACCTTC. Its translation is CASHLVGEAPYGYTF.

The rearrangement links TRBV20-1 to TRBJ1-1; D remains ambiguous. The CDR3 spans 13 residues. The V and J ends lost 3 bases and 4 bases respectively, with 12 bases between them. Germline CDR1 reads DFQATT; CDR2 reads SNEGSKA (reference sequence). The CDR3 here is CSARLGHGTEAFF. CDR3 in DNA: TGCAGTGCTAGGTTAGGGCACGGCACTGAAGCTTTCTTT.

A remark on this clonotype: A junction boundary mismatches the germline segment, possibly from a read error. The chain joins TRBV7-8 to TRBJ2-3, with a possible D match to TRBD2 (6 bases). The germline V gene encodes CDR1 SGHVS and CDR2 FQNEAQ. The length of the CDR3 is 15 residues. The CDR3 is CASSHGGPLTDMQYF. CDR3 in DNA: TGTGCCAGCAGCCACGGGGGACCCCTGACAGATATGCAGTATTTT.

The chain carries TRBV9 and TRBJ1-3, with a weak D call TRBD1 (5 bases). CDR1 SGDLS and CDR2 YYNGEE come from the germline V gene. Trimming cost V 4 bases and J 0 bases, with 14 bases left between them. The CDR3 is 16 amino acids. For the CDR3, the DNA is TGTGCCAGCAGCTCTCTGCCAGGGTCCTCTGGAAACACCATATATTTT. The encoded protein is CASSSLPGSSGNTIYF.

This clonotype was observed many times. The chain employs TRBV5-6 and TRBJ2-5; D remains ambiguous. Germline CDR1 reads SGHDT; CDR2 reads YYEEEE. With 6 bases removed from V and 3 bases from J, the gap between germline ends came to 0 bases. The CDR3 has 9 residues. The DNA for the CDR3 is TGTGCCAGCAAAGAGACCCAGTACTTC. This encodes CASKETQYF. The complete variable domain, with remaining parts taken from reference TRBV5-6 and TRBJ2-5, reads DAGVTQSPTHLIKTRGQQVTLRCSPKSGHDTVSWYQQALGQGPQFIFQYYEEEERQRGNFPDRFSGHQFPNYSSELNVNALLLGDSALYLCASKETQYFGPGTRLLVL.

The gene calls are TRBV7-9 and TRBJ1-2, with no clear D. V was pared by 3 bases and J by 2 bases, with 10 bases between. Germline loops: CDR1 SEHNR, CDR2 FQNEAQ (reference sequence). This CDR3 has 14 amino acids. CDR3 sequence reads: CASSFAAENYGYTF. CDR3 bases: TGTGCCAGCAGCTTCGCCGCAGAGAACTATGGCTACACCTTC. The variable domain in full, completed from reference TRBV7-9 and TRBJ1-2, reads DTGVSQNPRHKITKRGQNVTFRCDPISEHNRLYWYRQTLGQGPEFLTYFQNEAQLEKSRLLSDRFSAERPKGSFSTLEIQRTEQGDSAMYLCASSFAAENYGYTFGSGTRLTVV.

V and J are TRBV4-1 and TRBJ2-3, with a tentative D call TRBD2 (5 bases). Germline CDR1 and CDR2: MGHRA and YSYEKL. The CDR3 totals 12 residues. V was shortened by 5 bases and J by 5 bases, with 8 bases between the two germline ends. The chain's CDR3 is CASSNAGDTQYF. CDR3 in DNA: TGCGCCAGCAGCAACGCGGGAGATACGCAGTATTTT.

The rearrangement links TRBV10-3 to TRBJ2-5; tentatively, D is TRBD2 (5 bases). Germline assignment: CDR1 ENHRY and CDR2 SYGVKD. The V end was cut by 3 bases, the J end by 1 base, with 15 bases between. The CDR3 is made up of 16 amino acids. Here the CDR3 DNA reads TGTGCCATCAGTGATCGAGAGTCGGGGATCCAAGAGACCCAGTACTTC. Protein: CAISDRESGIQETQYF.

This clonotype was observed a handful of times. J is TRBJ2-7 and V is TRBV29-1; TRBD1 agrees at 11 bases. Germline values: CDR1 SQVTM, CDR2 ANQGSEA. J gave up 1 base and V 4 bases, and 9 bases lay outside the gene matches. This CDR3 has 16 amino acids. The CDR3: CSVGSPGQGGSYEQYF. As DNA, the CDR3 is TGCAGCGTTGGTTCGCCGGGACAGGGGGGGTCCTACGAGCAGTACTTC.

This clonotype was seen a handful of times. This chain links TRBV6-5 with TRBJ1-2, with D perhaps matching TRBD1 (5 bases). The V end was cut by 2 bases, the J end by 8 bases, with 12 bases between. Germline-derived CDR1 and CDR2 are MNHEY and SVGAGI. This CDR3 comprises 13 residues. For the CDR3, the DNA is TGTGCCAGCAGTTACGTTGCGGGGGGAGGCTACACCTTC. Translating gives CASSYVAGGGYTF.

This chain connects TRBV6-5 to TRBJ1-6, with TRBD1 as a possible D gene (5 bases). Germline values: CDR1 MNHEY, CDR2 SVGAGI. Trimming took 4 bases from V and 5 from J, leaving 15 bases between them. The CDR3 spans 16 residues. CDR3 sequence (DNA): TGTGCCAGCAGTTCCCCGGGGGGGTCTGATAATTCACCCCTCCACTTT. Translating it yields CASSSPGGSDNSPLHF.

This clonotype occurred once. The chain uses TRBV3-1 and TRBJ1-1; D is perhaps TRBD1 (5 bases). Per the germline V gene, CDR1 is LGHDT and CDR2 is YNNKEL (reference sequence). Trimming shortened V by 4 bases and J by 0 bases, and 15 bases separated the two germline ends. CDR3 length: 16 amino acids. The CDR3 region has the DNA TGTGCCAGCAGCCGCGTACATAAGGGGATGAACACTGAAGCTTTCTTT. Protein: CASSRVHKGMNTEAFF.

This clonotype was counted once. J is TRBJ1-2 and V is TRBV25-1; 8 bases match TRBD1. V gave up 3 bases and J gave up 3 bases; unmatched junction bases: 18. Germline V gene sequence: CDR1 MGHDK, CDR2 SYGVNS. The CDR3 has 19 amino acids. CDR3 in amino acids: CASSDEKGVQGAIDYGYTF. The CDR3 bases are TGTGCCAGCAGTGATGAAAAAGGGGTTCAGGGGGCGATCGACTATGGCTACACCTTC.

V and J are TRBV5-1 and TRBJ1-4; unclear D gene. V was trimmed by 4 bases and J by 7 bases, leaving 14 bases between them. CDR1 is SGHRS, CDR2 YFSETQ, per germline. This CDR3 is 14 amino acids long. DNA for the CDR3: TGCGCCAGCAGCGTAGAACAGTGGGGTGAAAAACTGTTTTTT. This encodes CASSVEQWGEKLFF.

The chain couples TRBV20-1 to TRBJ2-5, with D possibly being TRBD1 (7 bases). V lost 4 bases to trimming and J lost 2 bases, with 17 bases between them. This CDR3 region has 15 residues. Germline V gene lookup returns CDR1 DFQATT and CDR2 SNEGSKA (reference sequence). CDR3 sequence (DNA): TGCAGTGCTAATTGGATCAGGGGGGAACAAGAGACCCAGTACTTC. Its translation: CSANWIRGEQETQYF.

A few counts support this clonotype. The CDR3 is CASSAGQVGAKNIQYF. CDR3 nucleotides: TGTGCCAGCAGCGCCGGACAGGTCGGTGCCAAAAACATTCAGTACTTC. The V call is TRBV9, the J call TRBJ2-4; TRBD1 aligns across 7 bases. The CDR3 runs 16 residues. The V gene end was trimmed by 3 bases and the J gene end by 1 base; junction bases not matched to a gene: 7. Germline assignment: CDR1 SGDLS and CDR2 YYNGEE.

This clonotype has just one count. This may be a read error, as it is one base from a much larger clone. This chain connects TRBV5-1 to TRBJ2-1; TRBD2 might be the D (5 bases). Trimming pared 4 bases from V and 5 bases from J, leaving 16 bases between. Per germline, CDR1 SGHRS and CDR2 YFSETQ. The CDR3 has 15 amino acids. The chain's CDR3 is CASSPRLTGNNEQFF. The DNA of the CDR3 is TGCGCCAGCAGCCCCCGTCTAACGGGGAACAATGAGCAGTTCTTC.